The present TCR beta chain was sequenced within a study of blood T cells in healthy people across ages. Overall study findings and caveats: Researchers deemed the diversity estimates from one million T cells underestimates. TCR beta diversity per million T cells fell roughly linearly with age.

The V end was cut by 7 bases, the J end by 2 bases, with 13 bases between. The V gene's germline CDR1 is MNHNS and CDR2 SASEGT. The CDR3 sequence is 14 residues long. Next came a second PCR, run for about 7 to 12 cycles, which used a sample-barcoded 5' primer along with a J-beta primer mix. Every individual sample yielded 2.5 million or more paired-end reads (each containing CDR3). TCRdb recomputed calls from the 5' RACE reads with MiXCR, one row per CDR3 protein. The sample includes approximately 730,000 distinct CDR3 sequences, about 48% of them seen just once. There were at least 5 micrograms of total RNA extracted from every sample. A word on this clonotype: The antigen is not known.

The sample taken for sequencing was blood. The source is a man older than 75 in good health. The chain links TRBV6-1 to TRBJ2-3; the D gene is possibly TRBD2 (5 bases). The CDR3 loop is CASKSGVNTDTQYF. Here the CDR3 DNA reads TGTGCCAGCAAATCCGGGGTTAACACAGATACGCAGTATTTT.